The rows below give T cell receptor beta chains drawn from one sample of a study of blood T cell repertoires in COVID-19. TCRdb's copy holds only in-frame clones and misses some; the assay was immunoSEQ multiplex PCR. The repertoire consists of 95,000 to 110,000 clones, with roughly 90% occurring once and the leading ten covering about 4%. The sample was peripheral blood. The receptors derive from a woman in her sixties or seventies with acute or convalescent COVID-19. CDR3s include the opening cysteine and the closing phenylalanine or tryptophan.

j_gene: TRBJ1-2; v_gene: TRBV19; CDR3aa: CASSILGQGSYGYTF
j_gene: TRBJ2-1; v_gene: TRBV5-1; CDR3aa: CASSLGLAEQFF
j_gene: TRBJ2-1; v_gene: TRBV2; CDR3aa: CASSDALGRLADNEQFF
j_gene: TRBJ1-1; v_gene: TRBV5-6; CDR3aa: CASSPRDRRSRAFF
j_gene: TRBJ2-1; v_gene: TRBV28; CDR3aa: CASRPIPGTSGRLSYNEQFF
j_gene: TRBJ2-3; v_gene: TRBV5-1; CDR3aa: CASSGDRAADTQYF
j_gene: TRBJ2-5; v_gene: TRBV3-1/TRBV3-2; CDR3aa: CASSSTGETQYF
j_gene: TRBJ2-1; v_gene: TRBV15; CDR3aa: CAARVREQFF
j_gene: TRBJ1-2; v_gene: TRBV29-1; CDR3aa: CSVPRDRGQNYGYTF
j_gene: TRBJ2-1; v_gene: TRBV28; CDR3aa: CASSTALPRNEQFF
j_gene: TRBJ1-4; v_gene: TRBV28; CDR3aa: CASSLGGSNEKLFF
j_gene: TRBJ1-2; v_gene: TRBV11-2; CDR3aa: CASSLDPGNYGYTF
j_gene: TRBJ1-1; v_gene: TRBV28; CDR3aa: CASTFRRQFTEAFF
j_gene: TRBJ1-5; v_gene: TRBV7-8; CDR3aa: CASSLNGDRNQPQHF
j_gene: TRBJ1-2; v_gene: TRBV4-1; CDR3aa: CASSQDPGGSNGYTF
j_gene: TRBJ1-4; v_gene: TRBV5-4; CDR3aa: CASSRTGTLGEKLFF
j_gene: TRBJ2-1; v_gene: TRBV24-1; CDR3aa: CATSDPTGEHYNEQFF
j_gene: TRBJ1-3; v_gene: TRBV6-5; CDR3aa: CASSLGGFSGNTIYF
j_gene: TRBJ2-5; v_gene: TRBV27; CDR3aa: CASSLGGTQYF
j_gene: TRBJ1-1; v_gene: TRBV19; CDR3aa: CASSTYRESRAFF
j_gene: TRBJ2-1; v_gene: TRBV19; CDR3aa: CASSLAGTRGDLREQFF
j_gene: TRBJ1-1; v_gene: TRBV2; CDR3aa: CASRGDRVNTEAFF
j_gene: TRBJ1-5; v_gene: TRBV6-5; CDR3aa: CASSYSSGRNQPQHF
j_gene: TRBJ2-1; v_gene: TRBV19; CDR3aa: CASSIALGPWNEQFF
j_gene: TRBJ2-1; v_gene: TRBV24-1; CDR3aa: CATSDGGEQFF
j_gene: TRBJ1-1; v_gene: TRBV11-3; CDR3aa: CASSLGTVRGPEAFF
j_gene: TRBJ2-3; v_gene: TRBV10-2; CDR3aa: CASRESPVSADTQYF
j_gene: TRBJ2-1; v_gene: TRBV14; CDR3aa: CASSQASVYNEQFF
j_gene: TRBJ2-3; v_gene: TRBV5-1; CDR3aa: CASSIRGTDTQYF
j_gene: TRBJ1-1; v_gene: TRBV3-1/TRBV3-2; CDR3aa: CASSPGLYTEAFF
j_gene: TRBJ2-3; v_gene: TRBV11-2; CDR3aa: CASSLISGFTDTQYF
j_gene: TRBJ1-1; v_gene: TRBV7-8; CDR3aa: CASSSKYDRERFAEAFF
j_gene: TRBJ2-2; v_gene: TRBV25-1; CDR3aa: CASSDLLNTNTGELFF
j_gene: TRBJ1-1; v_gene: TRBV28; CDR3aa: CASSLPQGSKTEAFF
j_gene: TRBJ1-1; v_gene: TRBV7-6; CDR3aa: CASSLIQGAEAFF
j_gene: TRBJ2-3; v_gene: TRBV19; CDR3aa: CASSSASGVTDTQYF
j_gene: TRBJ1-6; v_gene: TRBV30; CDR3aa: CAWSVTGLNSPLHF
j_gene: TRBJ1-6; v_gene: TRBV19; CDR3aa: CASRYVGTGESPLHF
j_gene: TRBJ1-5; v_gene: TRBV6-1; CDR3aa: CASSEAKTGRQPQHF
j_gene: TRBJ2-5; v_gene: TRBV5-1; CDR3aa: CASSLDALQETQYF
j_gene: TRBJ2-3; v_gene: TRBV29-1; CDR3aa: CSVPRPSGKFYTQYF
j_gene: TRBJ1-5; v_gene: TRBV28; CDR3aa: CASSVYRGDQPQHF
j_gene: TRBJ1-1; v_gene: TRBV28; CDR3aa: CASSSTGGWTEAFF
j_gene: TRBJ1-1; v_gene: TRBV29-1; CDR3aa: CSGRGSLVNTEAFF
j_gene: TRBJ2-5; v_gene: TRBV28; CDR3aa: CASSLGAAGEETQYF
j_gene: TRBJ1-1; v_gene: TRBV12-5; CDR3aa: CASALIGQGNTEAFF
j_gene: TRBJ1-3; v_gene: TRBV6-1; CDR3aa: CASSESVGVSSGNTIYF
j_gene: TRBJ2-4; v_gene: TRBV2; CDR3aa: CASRDMSNIQYF
j_gene: TRBJ1-1; v_gene: TRBV11-2; CDR3aa: CASRPGTGWGNTEAFF
j_gene: TRBJ1-1; v_gene: TRBV11-3; CDR3aa: CASRVATGHTEAFF
j_gene: TRBJ2-1; v_gene: TRBV27; CDR3aa: CASSLSVGEWNNEQFF
j_gene: TRBJ1-3; v_gene: TRBV5-4; CDR3aa: CASSLQGASGNTIYF
j_gene: TRBJ1-2; v_gene: TRBV24-1; CDR3aa: CATSDATGFDGYTF
j_gene: TRBJ1-5; v_gene: TRBV6-5; CDR3aa: CASRISWRGNQPQHF
j_gene: TRBJ1-1; v_gene: TRBV5-1; CDR3aa: CASSSQGVGGTEAFF